This TCR beta chain was sequenced in a study of T cells in Graves' hyperthyroidism and ophthalmopathy. Regarding the study as a whole: The model's output predicted ophthalmopathy at a median of 6.5 months prior to onset. Ophthalmopathy cases were set apart from stable hyperthyroidism by a 13 V-J model.

TCR beta CDR3 sequences were amplified from RNA transcripts. Carried out on the TCR CDR3, a first-round RT-PCR used the HTBI primer set. Via MiXCR, TCRdb re-called the multiplex PCR reads, giving one row per CDR3 protein. Here the sample spans 300,000 to 450,000 distinct CDR3 sequences, less than 15% being singletons. The length of the CDR3 is 13 residues. Germline V gene data show CDR1 as SNHLY and CDR2 as FYNNEI. Trimming took 7 bases from V and 4 from J, leaving 8 bases between them. Thyroid ultrasound and orbital computed tomography, with clinical symptoms and serum thyroxine and TRAb, informed diagnoses. This clonotype was seen ten or more times. The antigen is undetermined.

Sequencing input: blood. This rearrangement joins TRBV2 to TRBJ1-6; no definite D call. The receptor was derived from a woman younger than 30 with Graves' hyperthyroidism. The chain's CDR3 is CASKGTYNSPLHF. In DNA, the CDR3 is TGTGCCAGCAAAGGAACATATAATTCACCCCTCCACTTT.